Listed here are 29 T cell receptor beta chains from one sample, sequenced in a study of blood T cell repertoires in COVID-19. Data came from immunoSEQ multiplex PCR; TCRdb stores just in-frame clones and leaves some out. The sample shows around 200,000 clones, about 88% of them seen only once. The sequenced sample was peripheral blood. The receptor source for this set is a man younger than 30 with active or convalescent COVID-19.

This rearrangement joins TRBV12-3 or TRBV12-4 to TRBJ1-1; no clear D. CDR3 length: 13 amino acids. Trimming removed 3 bases at V and 5 bases at J, with 10 bases between. DNA of the CDR3: TGTGCCAGCAGTTTTTACAGAGGGACTGAAGCTTTCTTT. It yields the protein CASSFYRGTEAFF.

The chain couples TRBV29-1 to TRBJ2-3; 7 nucleotides match TRBD1. Germline assignment: CDR1 SQVTM and CDR2 ANQGSEA. Losses at the gene ends were 0 bases for V and 6 bases for J; bases not matched to a gene: 9. The CDR3 sequence is 15 residues long. The CDR3 DNA reads TGCAGCGTTGAAGATCCACAGGGGTACATGGATACGCAGTATTTT. Translation: CSVEDPQGYMDTQYF.

The J gene is TRBJ1-5, the V gene TRBV9; possibly TRBD1 for D (6 bases). This CDR3 comprises 15 residues. V shed 0 bases and J shed 3 bases, with 10 bases lying between them. CDR1 and CDR2 from the germline V gene are SGDLS and YYNGEE. CDR3 sequence (DNA): TGTGCCAGCAGCGTAGACGACAGGACCAATCAGCCCCAGCATTTT. The encoded protein is CASSVDDRTNQPQHF.

The chain combines TRBV5-4 with TRBJ2-2; D might be TRBD1 (6 bases). The germline V gene has CDR1 SGHNT and CDR2 YYREEE (reference sequence). V lost 3 bases and J 1 base, leaving 10 bases between the germline ends. This CDR3 region has 15 residues. This CDR3 reads CASSSSRGNTGELFF. DNA for the CDR3: TGTGCCAGCAGCTCCTCCAGGGGGAACACCGGGGAGCTGTTTTTT.

This clone has only one observation. The rearrangement links TRBV27 to TRBJ1-2; D may be TRBD1 (5 bases). Trimming removed 2 bases from V and 2 bases from J, with 15 bases in between. In germline, CDR1 is MNHEY, CDR2 SMNVEV (reference sequence). The CDR3 extends over 16 amino acids. CDR3 DNA sequence: TGTGCCAGCAGTTTAACCCGACAGAGGTACAACTATGGCTACACCTTC. This codes for CASSLTRQRYNYGYTF.

The chain recombines TRBV3-1 (or the pseudogene TRBV3-2) with TRBJ1-2; no firm D call. The CDR3 is 12 amino acids. CDR1 and CDR2 from the germline V gene are LGHDT and YNNKEL (reference sequence). With 4 bases removed from V and 6 bases from J, the gap between germline ends came to 9 bases. The CDR3, as DNA: TGTGCCAGCAGCCCGGGTCCCAATGGCTACACCTTC. Translation: CASSPGPNGYTF.

V gene TRBV5-6 combines with J gene TRBJ2-3, with TRBD2 identical over 13 bases. Germline CDR1 reads SGHDT; CDR2 reads YYEEEE. With V trimmed by 2 bases and J by 7 bases, 10 bases remained unmatched. The CDR3 covers 17 residues. In nucleotides, the CDR3 is TGTGCCAGCAGCTTACTCACTAGCGGGGGGGCGGGAAATACGCAGTATTTT. This translates into CASSLLTSGGAGNTQYF.

The chain links TRBV29-1 to TRBJ2-1; 10 positions agree with TRBD1. Germline V gene sequence: CDR1 SQVTM, CDR2 ANQGSEA. This CDR3 comprises 15 residues. With V trimmed by 6 bases and J by 7 bases, 12 bases remained unmatched. The CDR3: CSVEGGTGAVNEQFF. The CDR3 coding sequence is TGCAGCGTGGAGGGGGGGACAGGGGCGGTAAATGAGCAGTTCTTC.

The V gene is TRBV6-5, the J gene TRBJ1-1, with D possibly TRBD1 on 5 matching bases. In germline, CDR1 is MNHEY, CDR2 SVGAGI. V was shortened by 6 bases and J by 4 bases, with 15 bases between the two germline ends. This CDR3 has 14 residues. CDR3 loop: CASSPDRRVTEAFF. The CDR3, as DNA: TGTGCCAGCAGCCCAGACAGACGCGTCACTGAAGCTTTCTTT.

This chain links TRBV10-3 with TRBJ2-3, with D unresolved. The CDR3 extends over 16 amino acids. With 2 bases removed from V and 0 bases from J, the gap between germline ends came to 12 bases. CDR1 and CDR2 (germline): ENHRY, SYGVKD. CDR3 in DNA: TGTGCCATCAGTGAGCGAGGCGTAACTAGCACAGATACGCAGTATTTT. It translates to CAISERGVTSTDTQYF.

V gene TRBV27 combines with J gene TRBJ2-1; D not resolved. This CDR3 is built from 15 residues. Looked up from germline, CDR1 is MNHEY and CDR2 is SMNVEV (reference sequence). Trimming took 3 bases from V and 0 from J, leaving 9 bases between them. CDR3 protein: CASSFQSSSYNEQFF. The CDR3 coding sequence is TGTGCCAGCAGTTTTCAGTCCAGCTCCTACAATGAGCAGTTCTTC.

CDR3: CASSLAQNQPQHF. The DNA for the CDR3 is TGTGCCAGCAGCTTAGCGCAGAATCAGCCCCAGCATTTT. The chain links TRBV7-8 to TRBJ1-5; D unresolved. The V end was cut by 0 bases, the J end by 4 bases, with 4 bases between. Germline CDR1 reads SGHVS; CDR2 reads FQNEAQ. The CDR3 is made up of 13 amino acids. The full variable domain, in which reference TRBV7-8 and TRBJ1-5 provide the parts outside the CDR3, is GAGVSQSPRYKVAKRGQDVALRCDPISGHVSLFWYQQALGQGPEFLTYFQNEAQLDKSGLPSDRFFAERPEGSVSTLKIQRTQQEDSAVYLCASSLAQNQPQHFGDGTRLSIL.

The chain couples TRBV2 to TRBJ2-1, with 9 bases fitting TRBD1. With V trimmed by 10 bases and J by 5 bases, 3 bases remained unmatched. The CDR3 runs to 12 residues. From germline, CDR1 is SNHLY and CDR2 FYNNEI. The CDR3 coding sequence is TGTGCCACAGACAGGGGGGACAATGAGCAGTTCTTC. Translation: CATDRGDNEQFF.

The chain uses TRBV7-9 and TRBJ1-3, with 7 bases identical to TRBD1. Trimming cost V 4 bases and J 8 bases; bases outside gene matches: 2. CDR1 is SEHNR and CDR2 is FQNEAQ in the germline V gene (reference sequence). This CDR3 spans 12 amino acids. The CDR3 region has the DNA TGTGCCAGCAGCTCCACAGGGGACACCATATATTTT. It encodes CASSSTGDTIYF.

This chain links TRBV7-2 with TRBJ1-6; 8 bases fit TRBD1. The CDR3 extends over 15 amino acids. J was trimmed by 7 bases and V by 5 bases; bases with no gene match: 7. Germline V lookup: CDR1 SGHTA, CDR2 FQGNSA. DNA for the CDR3: TGTGCCAGCAGCCAAACTGGGACAGGCAATTCACCCCTCCACTTT. The encoded protein is CASSQTGTGNSPLHF.

This clone was seen a handful of times. The V call is TRBV10-2, the J call TRBJ1-2, with D uncertain. Germline CDR1 WSHSY, CDR2 SAAADI. Trimming took 3 bases from V and 8 from J, leaving 16 bases between them. CDR3 length: 14 residues. The CDR3 reads CASSEFGPSGGYTF. The CDR3 nucleotides read TGCGCCAGCAGTGAATTCGGGCCGTCGGGGGGCTACACCTTC.

This chain uses TRBV2 with TRBJ1-5, with TRBD1 matching 7 bases. Germline CDR1 and CDR2: SNHLY and FYNNEI. Trimming took 6 bases from V and 4 from J; bases not matched to a gene: 9. This CDR3 spans 15 amino acids. The CDR3 reads CASSTGAFGNQPQHF. CDR3 coding DNA: TGTGCCAGCAGCACAGGGGCTTTTGGTAATCAGCCCCAGCATTTT.

The chain links TRBV6-6 to TRBJ1-4; D is possibly TRBD1 (6 bases). V was trimmed by 0 bases and J by 8 bases, leaving 16 bases between them. Germline V gene sequence: CDR1 MNHNY, CDR2 SVGAGI (reference sequence). This CDR3 is 16 amino acids long. CDR3 protein: CASSYSPTGRPEKLFF. The CDR3 DNA sequence: TGTGCCAGCAGTTACTCTCCAACAGGGCGCCCCGAAAAACTGTTTTTT.

The chain carries TRBV3-1 (or the pseudogene TRBV3-2) and TRBJ1-2, with D unclear. V was shortened by 1 base and J by 9 bases, with 15 bases between the two germline ends. CDR3 length: 14 residues. The V gene's germline CDR1 is LGHDT and CDR2 YNNKEL (reference sequence). As DNA, the CDR3 is TGTGCCAGCAGCCAAGGCCGCAGTACTATGCGCTACACCTTC. It translates to CASSQGRSTMRYTF.

The chain combines TRBV7-9 with TRBJ2-5; D is ambiguous. V dropped 5 bases and J dropped 0 bases, with 13 bases sitting between them. CDR1 and CDR2 from the germline V gene are SEHNR and FQNEAQ (reference sequence). The CDR3 sequence is 15 residues long. CDR3 region: CASSTTGQYQETQYF. As DNA, the CDR3 is TGTGCCAGCAGCACGACTGGCCAGTACCAAGAGACCCAGTACTTC.

The V gene is TRBV7-9, the J gene TRBJ1-5, with 8 bases matching TRBD1. Trimming took 4 bases from V and 3 from J; bases not matched to a gene: 5. This CDR3 has 15 residues. Per the germline V gene, CDR1 is SEHNR and CDR2 is FQNEAQ (reference sequence). Here the CDR3 DNA reads TGTGCCAGCAGCTCCATGACAGGGGACAATCAGCCCCAGCATTTT. Translation gives CASSSMTGDNQPQHF.

The chain carries TRBV10-3 and TRBJ2-1, with 10 positions matching TRBD2. V dropped 3 bases and J dropped 8; count of bases not matched to a gene: 10. The germline V gene has CDR1 ENHRY and CDR2 SYGVKD. The CDR3 consists of 16 residues. The CDR3 nucleotides read TGTGCCATCAGTGAACATGAGCGGGAGGGCACCCATGAGCAGTTCTTC. It specifies CAISEHEREGTHEQFF.

The chain uses TRBV4-1 and TRBJ1-3; tentative D call: TRBD1 (5 bases). The CDR3 is made up of 18 amino acids. The germline V gene has CDR1 MGHRA and CDR2 YSYEKL. Trimming pared 1 base from V and 0 bases from J, leaving 16 bases between. The CDR3 loop is CASSQGGVYVGSGNTIYF. The DNA for the CDR3 is TGCGCCAGCAGCCAAGGGGGCGTCTATGTAGGCTCTGGAAACACCATATATTTT.

V usage is TRBV3-1 (or the pseudogene TRBV3-2) and J usage is TRBJ2-1, with 10 nucleotides matching TRBD1. The CDR3 totals 16 residues. Germline V lookup: CDR1 LGHDT, CDR2 YNNKEL (reference sequence). V dropped 4 bases and J dropped 4; count of bases not matched to a gene: 7. Here the CDR3 DNA reads TGTGCCAGCAGCCCAATCTGGACAGGGGGTTACAATGAGCAGTTCTTC. Amino acids: CASSPIWTGGYNEQFF.

J is TRBJ2-2 and V is TRBV4-2; D is perhaps TRBD2 (7 bases). Germline values: CDR1 LGHNA, CDR2 YNFKEQ. The CDR3 contains 16 residues. Trimming pared 4 bases from V and 5 bases from J, leaving 17 bases between. The CDR3 here is CASSLKGGTGTGELFF. The CDR3 DNA sequence: TGTGCCAGCAGCCTCAAGGGGGGGACCGGGACCGGGGAGCTGTTTTTT.

This chain links TRBV12-3 or TRBV12-4 with TRBJ2-5; D is ambiguous. V gave up 7 bases and J gave up 1 base, with 10 bases separating them. This CDR3 is 13 amino acids long. The CDR3: CASTGVAQETQYF. CDR3 bases: TGTGCCAGCACAGGTGTGGCCCAAGAGACCCAGTACTTC.

V and J are TRBV6-1 and TRBJ1-5, with TRBD1 identical over 8 bases. CDR3 length: 13 amino acids. With 3 bases clipped from V and 8 bases from J, the junction kept 3 bases outside the gene matches. The germline CDR1 and CDR2 sequences are MNHNS and SASEGT. The CDR3, as DNA: TGTGCCAGCAGTGATACAGGGGGAAAGCCCCAGCATTTT. Protein product: CASSDTGGKPQHF.

This clone has just a few counts. Other DNA sequences within the sample encode an identical CDR3. This sequence joins TRBV7-2 and TRBJ1-5; perhaps TRBD1 as D (6 bases). The CDR3 is 15 residues long. Germline CDR1 is SGHTA and CDR2 is FQGNSA. V was pared by 0 bases and J by 6 bases, with 12 bases between. The CDR3 DNA reads TGTGCCAGCAGCTTAGCAGGGGGGGCCGGTCAGCCCCAGCATTTT. Translation: CASSLAGGAGQPQHF.

The chain couples TRBV12-3 or TRBV12-4 to TRBJ1-2; D remains unclear. The CDR3 is made up of 11 amino acids. V was clipped by 3 bases and J by 8 bases, with 7 bases between them. DNA of the CDR3: TGTGCCAGCAGTTTCAAACACGGCTACACCTTC. This sequence encodes CASSFKHGYTF.